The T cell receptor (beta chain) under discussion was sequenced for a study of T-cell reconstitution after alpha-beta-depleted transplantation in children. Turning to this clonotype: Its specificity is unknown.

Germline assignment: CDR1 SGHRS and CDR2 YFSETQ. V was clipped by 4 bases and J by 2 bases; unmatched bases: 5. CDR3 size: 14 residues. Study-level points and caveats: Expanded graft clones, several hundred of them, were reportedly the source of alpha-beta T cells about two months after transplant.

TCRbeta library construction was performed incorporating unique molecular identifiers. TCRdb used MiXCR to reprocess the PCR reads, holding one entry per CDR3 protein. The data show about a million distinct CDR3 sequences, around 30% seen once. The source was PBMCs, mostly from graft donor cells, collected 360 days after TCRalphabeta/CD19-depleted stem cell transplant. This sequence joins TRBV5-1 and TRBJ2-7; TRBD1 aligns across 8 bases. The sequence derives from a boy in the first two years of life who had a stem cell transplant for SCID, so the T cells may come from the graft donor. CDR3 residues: CASSTGGIPYEQYF. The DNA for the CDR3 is TGCGCCAGCAGCACAGGGGGTATCCCCTACGAGCAGTACTTC.